The sequence of this TCR beta chain was determined in a study of cytomegalovirus exposure and HLA in healthy donors. Findings and limits, study-wide: Some public TCRs appeared in many individuals, while most sequences were rare.

In germline, CDR1 is LNHNV, CDR2 YYDKDF (reference sequence). The CDR3 length is 15 residues. Germline trimming cut 0 bases from V and 11 bases from J; bases unmatched to any gene: 12. Sequencing used immunoSEQ multiplex PCR; TCRdb keeps in-frame clones, though not all of them. Of about 70,000 clones in the sample, roughly 94% were seen once. The donors were in the roughly 120-subject validation cohort; that cohort was separate from the approximately 700-subject first cohort. In regard to this clone: The antigen is undetermined.

Sequencing was done on a sample of PBMCs. The receptor comes from a woman under 30 in good health and CMV-seropositive. V and J are TRBV15 and TRBJ2-7, with 8 bases identical to TRBD1. The CDR3 sequence is CATSRDRTGGTTEYF. CDR3 sequence (DNA): TGTGCCACCAGCAGAGATCGAACAGGGGGTACCACTGAGTACTTC. The whole variable domain, filled in from reference TRBV15 and TRBJ2-7, reads DAMVIQNPRYQVTQFGKPVTLSCSQTLNHNVMYWYQQKSSQAPKLLFHYYDKDFNNEADTPDNFQSRRPNTSFCFLDIRSPGLGDTAMYLCATSRDRTGGTTEYFGPGTRLTVT.